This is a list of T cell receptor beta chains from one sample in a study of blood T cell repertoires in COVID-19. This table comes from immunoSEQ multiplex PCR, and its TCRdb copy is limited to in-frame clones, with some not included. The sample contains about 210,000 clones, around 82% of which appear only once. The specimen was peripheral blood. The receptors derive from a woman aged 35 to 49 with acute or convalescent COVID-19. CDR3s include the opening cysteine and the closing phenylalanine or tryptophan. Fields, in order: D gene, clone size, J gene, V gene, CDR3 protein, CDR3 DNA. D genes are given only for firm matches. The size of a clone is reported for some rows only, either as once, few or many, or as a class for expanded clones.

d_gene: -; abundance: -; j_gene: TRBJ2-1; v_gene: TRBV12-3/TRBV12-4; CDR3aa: CASSLPTSNEQFF; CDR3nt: TGTGCCAGCAGTTTGCCGACTTCCAATGAGCAGTTCTTC
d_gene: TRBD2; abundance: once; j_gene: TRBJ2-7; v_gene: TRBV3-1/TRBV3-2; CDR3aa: CASSQGLAGSSYEQYF; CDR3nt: TGTGCCAGCAGCCAGGGACTAGCGGGAAGCTCCTACGAGCAGTACTTC
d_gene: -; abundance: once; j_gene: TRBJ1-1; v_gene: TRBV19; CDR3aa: CASSLLAGRGTEAFF; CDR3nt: TGTGCCAGTAGCCTCCTTGCGGGAAGAGGCACTGAAGCTTTCTTT
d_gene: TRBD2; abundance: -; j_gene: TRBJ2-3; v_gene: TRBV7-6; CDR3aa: CASSLEVAGGTDTQYF; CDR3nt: TGTGCCAGCAGCTTAGAGGTGGCGGGGGGCACAGATACGCAGTATTTT
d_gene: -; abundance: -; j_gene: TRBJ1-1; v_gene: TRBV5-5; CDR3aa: CASSLQGVNTEAFF; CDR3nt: TGTGCCAGCAGCTTACAGGGTGTGAACACTGAAGCTTTCTTT
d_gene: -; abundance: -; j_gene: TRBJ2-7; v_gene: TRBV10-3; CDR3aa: CATRGQNYEQYF; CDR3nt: TGTGCCACCCGCGGGCAGAACTACGAGCAGTACTTC
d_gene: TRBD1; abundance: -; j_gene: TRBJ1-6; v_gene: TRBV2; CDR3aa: CASRGGGRGNSPLHF; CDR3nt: TGTGCCAGCAGAGGAGGCGGCAGGGGGAATTCACCCCTCCACTTT
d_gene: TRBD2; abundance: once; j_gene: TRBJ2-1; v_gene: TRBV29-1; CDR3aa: CAEKREGNEQFF; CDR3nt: TGCGCAGAAAAGCGGGAGGGCAATGAGCAGTTCTTC
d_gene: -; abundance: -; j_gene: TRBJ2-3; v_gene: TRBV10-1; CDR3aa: CASSERGSTDTQYF; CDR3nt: TGCGCCAGCAGTGAAAGGGGGAGCACAGATACGCAGTATTTT
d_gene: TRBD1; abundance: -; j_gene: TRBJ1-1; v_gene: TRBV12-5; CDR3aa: CASGSPGQGYTEAFF; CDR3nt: TGTGCTAGTGGTTCACCCGGACAGGGATACACTGAAGCTTTCTTT
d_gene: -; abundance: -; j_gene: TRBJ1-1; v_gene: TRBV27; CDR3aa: CASRTGNTEAFF; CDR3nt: TGTGCCAGCAGAACAGGGAACACTGAAGCTTTCTTT
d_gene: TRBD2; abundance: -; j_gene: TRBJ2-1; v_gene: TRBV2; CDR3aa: CASRLAGENEQFF; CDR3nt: TGTGCCAGCAGACTAGCGGGAGAAAACGAGCAGTTCTTC
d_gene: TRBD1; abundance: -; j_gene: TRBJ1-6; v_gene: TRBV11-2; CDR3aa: CASSPGTENSPLHF; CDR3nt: TGTGCCAGCAGCCCCGGGACAGAGAATTCACCCCTCCACTTT
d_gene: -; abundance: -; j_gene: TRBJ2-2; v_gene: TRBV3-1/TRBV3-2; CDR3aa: CASSLRLNTGELFF; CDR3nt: TGTGCCAGCAGCCTCCGACTCAACACCGGGGAGCTGTTTTTT
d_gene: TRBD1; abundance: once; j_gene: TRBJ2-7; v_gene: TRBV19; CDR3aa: CASSSEGAFPHEQYF; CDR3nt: TGTGCCAGTAGTAGCGAGGGGGCGTTTCCCCACGAGCAGTACTTC
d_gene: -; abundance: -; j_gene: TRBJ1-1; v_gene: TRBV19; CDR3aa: CASSISGWSTEAFF; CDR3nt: TGTGCCAGTAGTATTTCAGGGTGGAGCACTGAAGCTTTCTTT
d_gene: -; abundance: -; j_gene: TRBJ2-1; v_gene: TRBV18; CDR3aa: CASFAQGNNEQFF; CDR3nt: TGTGCCAGCTTCGCGCAGGGGAACAATGAGCAGTTCTTC
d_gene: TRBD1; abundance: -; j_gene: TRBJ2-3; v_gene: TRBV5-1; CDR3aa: CASRDRGSSTDTQYF; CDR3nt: TGCGCCAGCAGGGACAGGGGGTCAAGCACAGATACGCAGTATTTT
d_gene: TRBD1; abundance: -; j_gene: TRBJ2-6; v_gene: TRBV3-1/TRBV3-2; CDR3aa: CASSLRDRTAGANVLTF; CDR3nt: TGTGCCAGCAGCCTACGGGACAGGACTGCTGGGGCCAACGTCCTGACTTTC
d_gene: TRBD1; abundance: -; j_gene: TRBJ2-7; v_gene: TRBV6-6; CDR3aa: CASSYGQGIPYEQYF; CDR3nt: TGTGCCAGCAGTTACGGACAGGGGATACCCTACGAGCAGTACTTC